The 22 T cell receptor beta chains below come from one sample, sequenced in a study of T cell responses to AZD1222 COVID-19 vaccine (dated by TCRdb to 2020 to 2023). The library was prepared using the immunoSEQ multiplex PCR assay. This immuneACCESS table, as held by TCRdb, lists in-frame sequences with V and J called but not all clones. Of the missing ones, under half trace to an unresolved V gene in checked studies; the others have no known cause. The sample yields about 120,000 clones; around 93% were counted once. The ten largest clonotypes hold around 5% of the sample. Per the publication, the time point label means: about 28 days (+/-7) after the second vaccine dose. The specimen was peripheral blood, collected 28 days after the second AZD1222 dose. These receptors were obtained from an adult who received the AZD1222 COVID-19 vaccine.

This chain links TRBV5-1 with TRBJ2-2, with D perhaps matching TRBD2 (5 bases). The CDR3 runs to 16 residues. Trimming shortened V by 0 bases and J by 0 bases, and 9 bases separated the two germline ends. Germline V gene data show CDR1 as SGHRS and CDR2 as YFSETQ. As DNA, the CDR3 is TGCGCCAGCAGCTTGGATGGAGCGGCGAACACCGGGGAGCTGTTTTTT. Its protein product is CASSLDGAANTGELFF. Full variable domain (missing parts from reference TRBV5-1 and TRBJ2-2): KAGVTQTPRYLIKTRGQQVTLSCSPISGHRSVSWYQQTPGQGLQFLFEYFSETQRNKGNFPGRFSGRQFSNSRSEMNVSTLELGDSALYLCASSLDGAANTGELFFGEGSRLTVL.

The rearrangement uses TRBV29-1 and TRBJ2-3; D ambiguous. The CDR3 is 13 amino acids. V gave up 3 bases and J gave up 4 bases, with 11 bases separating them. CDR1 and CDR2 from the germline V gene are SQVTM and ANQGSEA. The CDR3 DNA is TGCAGCGTTGATGTGGCAGGATCAGATACGCAGTATTTT. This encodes CSVDVAGSDTQYF.

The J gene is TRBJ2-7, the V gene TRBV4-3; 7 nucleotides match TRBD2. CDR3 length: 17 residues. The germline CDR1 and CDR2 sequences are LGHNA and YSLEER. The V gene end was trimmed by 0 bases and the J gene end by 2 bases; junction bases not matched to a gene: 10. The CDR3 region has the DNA TGCGCCAGCAGCCAAGATCACCACGGGGAGGGCACCTACGAGCAGTACTTC. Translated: CASSQDHHGEGTYEQYF.

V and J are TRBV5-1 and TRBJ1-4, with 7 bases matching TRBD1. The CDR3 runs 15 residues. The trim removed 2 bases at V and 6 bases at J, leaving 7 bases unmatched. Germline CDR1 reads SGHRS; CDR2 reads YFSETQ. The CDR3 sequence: CASSLRDRGDEKLFF. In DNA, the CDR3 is TGCGCCAGCAGCTTAAGGGACAGAGGGGATGAAAAACTGTTTTTT.

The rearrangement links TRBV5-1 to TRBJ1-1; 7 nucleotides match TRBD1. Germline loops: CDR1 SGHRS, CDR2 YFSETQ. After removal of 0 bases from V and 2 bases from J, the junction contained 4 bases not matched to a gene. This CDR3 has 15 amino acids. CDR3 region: CASSLGTGINTEAFF. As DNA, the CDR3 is TGCGCCAGCAGCTTGGGGACAGGTATTAACACTGAAGCTTTCTTT.

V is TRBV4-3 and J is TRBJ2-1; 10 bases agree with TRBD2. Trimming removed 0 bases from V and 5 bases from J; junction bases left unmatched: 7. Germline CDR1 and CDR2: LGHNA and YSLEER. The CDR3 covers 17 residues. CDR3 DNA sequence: TGCGCCAGCAGCCAAGATGGGCCGCTAGCGGGGGACAATGAGCAGTTCTTC. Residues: CASSQDGPLAGDNEQFF.

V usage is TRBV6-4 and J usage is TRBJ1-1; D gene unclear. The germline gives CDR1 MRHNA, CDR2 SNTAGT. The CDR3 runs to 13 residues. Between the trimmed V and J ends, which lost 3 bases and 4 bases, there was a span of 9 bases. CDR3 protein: CASSEGSGTEAFF. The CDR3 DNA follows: TGTGCCAGCAGTGAAGGGTCTGGCACTGAAGCTTTCTTT.

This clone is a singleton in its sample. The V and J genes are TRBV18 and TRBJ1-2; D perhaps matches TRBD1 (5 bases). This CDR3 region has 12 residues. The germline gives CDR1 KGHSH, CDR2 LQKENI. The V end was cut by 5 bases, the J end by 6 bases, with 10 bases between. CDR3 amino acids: CASSTGRDGYTF. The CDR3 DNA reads TGTGCCAGCTCAACGGGCAGGGATGGCTACACCTTC.

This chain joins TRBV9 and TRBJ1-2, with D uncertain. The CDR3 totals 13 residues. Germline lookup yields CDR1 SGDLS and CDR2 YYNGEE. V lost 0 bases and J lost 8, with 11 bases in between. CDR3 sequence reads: CASSVGPEGGYTF. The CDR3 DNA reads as TGTGCCAGCAGCGTAGGCCCGGAGGGCGGCTACACCTTC.

For the CDR3, the DNA is TGTGCCAGCGGGACAACCTCCTATGGCTACACCTTC. Translation gives CASGTTSYGYTF. The J gene is TRBJ1-2, the V gene TRBV9, with D possibly matching TRBD1 (6 bases). With 7 bases removed from V and 4 bases from J, the gap between germline ends came to 11 bases. This CDR3 spans 12 amino acids. Per germline, CDR1 SGDLS and CDR2 YYNGEE.

The CDR3 reads CASKTGGTYGYTF. The CDR3 DNA reads as TGTGCCAGCAAGACAGGGGGGACTTATGGCTACACCTTC. This rearrangement joins TRBV12-3 or TRBV12-4 to TRBJ1-2; 9 nucleotides agree with TRBD1. The CDR3 consists of 13 residues. Germline trimming cut 7 bases from V and 5 bases from J; bases unmatched to any gene: 5.

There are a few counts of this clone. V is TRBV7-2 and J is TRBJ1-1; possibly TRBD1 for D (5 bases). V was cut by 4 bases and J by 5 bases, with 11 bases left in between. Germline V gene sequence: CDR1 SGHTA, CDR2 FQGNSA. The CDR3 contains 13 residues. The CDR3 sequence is CASSSQGWTEAFF. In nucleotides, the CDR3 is TGTGCCAGCAGCTCCCAGGGATGGACTGAAGCTTTCTTT.

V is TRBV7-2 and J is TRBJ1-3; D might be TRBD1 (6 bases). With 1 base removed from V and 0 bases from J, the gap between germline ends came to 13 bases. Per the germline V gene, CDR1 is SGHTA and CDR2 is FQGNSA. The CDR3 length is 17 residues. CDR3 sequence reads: CASSLVSGQISGNTIYF. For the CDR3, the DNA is TGTGCCAGCAGCTTAGTATCTGGACAGATCTCTGGAAACACCATATATTTT. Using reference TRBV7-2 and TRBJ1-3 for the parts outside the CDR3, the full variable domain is GAGVSQSPSNKVTEKGKDVELRCDPISGHTALYWYRQSLGQGLEFLIYFQGNSAPDKSGLPSDRFSAERTGGSVSTLTIQRTQQEDSAVYLCASSLVSGQISGNTIYFGEGSWLTVV.

This chain's CDR3 is CASSIGGDRQPQHF. CDR3 sequence (DNA): TGTGCCAGTAGTATAGGAGGGGATCGACAGCCCCAGCATTTT. The chain links TRBV19 to TRBJ1-5; D perhaps matches TRBD1 (5 bases). CDR3 length: 14 amino acids. The germline CDR1 and CDR2 sequences are LNHDA and SQIVND (reference sequence). Deletions cut 1 base from V and 7 bases from J, with 11 bases between.

The DNA of the CDR3 is TGTGCCACCAGCAGAGACCTTCTAGGGGGCCAAGAGACCCAGTACTTC. Amino acids: CATSRDLLGGQETQYF. The V call is TRBV15, the J call TRBJ2-5, with D tentatively TRBD1 (6 bases). The CDR3 runs 16 residues. CDR1 is LNHNV and CDR2 is YYDKDF in the germline V gene (reference sequence). V gave up 0 bases and J gave up 1 base, with 12 bases separating them.

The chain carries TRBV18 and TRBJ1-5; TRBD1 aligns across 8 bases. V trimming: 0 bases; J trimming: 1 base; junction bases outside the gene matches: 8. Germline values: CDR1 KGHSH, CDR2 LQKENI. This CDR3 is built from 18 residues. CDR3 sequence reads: CASSPPGQGLRSNQPQHF. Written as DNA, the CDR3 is TGTGCCAGCTCACCACCAGGACAGGGACTACGCAGCAATCAGCCCCAGCATTTT. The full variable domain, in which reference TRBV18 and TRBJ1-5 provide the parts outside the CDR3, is NAGVMQNPRHLVRRRGQEARLRCSPMKGHSHVYWYRQLPEEGLKFMVYLQKENIIDESGMPKERFSAEFPKEGPSILRIQQVVRGDSAAYFCASSPPGQGLRSNQPQHFGDGTRLSIL.

The CDR3 bases are TGTGCCAGCAGCTCGCACGGCAGGGGGGGAGGGGACCCAGATACGCAGTATTTT. It yields the protein CASSSHGRGGGDPDTQYF. V and J are TRBV11-2 and TRBJ2-3; either TRBD1 or TRBD2 may fit D (7 bases each). The CDR3 covers 18 residues. CDR1 and CDR2 (germline): SGHAT, FQNNGV. Trimming removed 4 bases at V and 4 bases at J, with 24 bases between.

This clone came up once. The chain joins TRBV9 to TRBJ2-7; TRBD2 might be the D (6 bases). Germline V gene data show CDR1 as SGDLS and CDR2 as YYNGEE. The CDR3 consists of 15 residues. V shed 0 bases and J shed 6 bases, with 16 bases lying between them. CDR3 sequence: CASSVGGGVIREQYF. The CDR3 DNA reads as TGTGCCAGCAGCGTAGGTGGAGGGGTAATCCGCGAGCAGTACTTC.

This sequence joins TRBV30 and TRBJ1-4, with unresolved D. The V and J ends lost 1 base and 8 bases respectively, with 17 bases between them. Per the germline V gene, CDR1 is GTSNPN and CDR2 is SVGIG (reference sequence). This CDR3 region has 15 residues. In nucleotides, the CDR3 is TGTGCCTGGAGTGCAAACTGCGGGTCGGGGGAAAAACTGTTTTTT. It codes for CAWSANCGSGEKLFF.

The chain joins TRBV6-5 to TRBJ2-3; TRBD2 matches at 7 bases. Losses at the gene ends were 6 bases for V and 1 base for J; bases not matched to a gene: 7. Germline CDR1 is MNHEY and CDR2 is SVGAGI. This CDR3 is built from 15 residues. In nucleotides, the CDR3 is TGTGCCAGCAGCACGGGCGGGAGACGCACAGATACGCAGTATTTT. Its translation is CASSTGGRRTDTQYF.

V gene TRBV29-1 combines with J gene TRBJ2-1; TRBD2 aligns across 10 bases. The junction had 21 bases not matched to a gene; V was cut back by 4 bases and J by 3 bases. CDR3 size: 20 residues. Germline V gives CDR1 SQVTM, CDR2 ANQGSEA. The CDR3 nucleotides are TGCAGCGTTGTCCTCAATCTCAAGGGGACTAGCGAAGCACACTACAATGAGCAGTTCTTC. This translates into CSVVLNLKGTSEAHYNEQFF.

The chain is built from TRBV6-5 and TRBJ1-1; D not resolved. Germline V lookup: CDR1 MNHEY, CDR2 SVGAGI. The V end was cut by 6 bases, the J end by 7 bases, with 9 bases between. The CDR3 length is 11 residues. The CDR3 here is CASRSTLEAFF. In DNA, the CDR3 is TGTGCCAGCAGATCTACGCTTGAAGCTTTCTTT.